The subject of this entry is one T cell receptor (beta chain). The record originates from a study of blood T cell repertoires in COVID-19. Repertoires were generated with immunoSEQ multiplex PCR, while TCRdb's copy carries only in-frame clones and drops some. Of 59,000 or so clones detected, 75% to 90% appear once; the ten largest clones hold 10% to 15%. The ends were cut back, 3 bases at V and 10 bases at J, with 12 bases in the middle. Germline lookup yields CDR1 KGHDR and CDR2 SFDVKD. This CDR3 region has 13 residues. The clonotype was recovered from a human donor in a cohort sampled during active COVID-19. The J gene is TRBJ2-1, the V gene TRBV24-1; D is ambiguous. The source material was peripheral blood. CDR3 bases: TGTGCCACCAGTGATGCTAACAGAGACGAGCAGTTCTTC. Translating it yields CATSDANRDEQFF.